The source of this TCR beta chain is a study of cytomegalovirus exposure and HLA in healthy donors. The study ran its PCR with 60 Vbeta and 13 Jbeta primers. The assay was immunoSEQ multiplex PCR, and TCRdb's table has in-frame clones only and misses some. This sample yields about 120,000 clones, of which about three quarters are seen a single time; 2% to 3% belongs to the top ten. Turning to this clone: The antigen is not known.

The CDR3 has 14 amino acids. CDR1 and CDR2 from the germline V gene are MNHNS and SASEGT. The V gene end was trimmed by 4 bases and the J gene end by 5 bases; junction bases not matched to a gene: 1. The study, taken as a whole, reports: The productive fraction for most TCR beta V segments was about 87% or about 30% in an earlier analysis. With later analysis, a missense DCLRE1C variant became linked to TCR beta V- and J-gene trimming.

The chain has TRBV6-1 and TRBJ1-5; 11 bases line up with TRBD1. This sequence was found in a female donor in good health and CMV-seronegative. Sample: PBMCs. The CDR3 sequence is CASSVGQGDQPQHF. The CDR3 DNA reads TGTGCCAGCAGTGTGGGACAGGGGGATCAGCCCCAGCATTTT.